This T cell receptor beta chain was profiled in a study of blood T cell repertoires in COVID-19. Background on the study: Acute-phase and convalescent COVID-19 samples originated in the United States, Italy and Spain.

V shed 0 bases and J shed 9 bases, with 18 bases lying between them. The germline V gene has CDR1 KGHSH and CDR2 LQKENI. The CDR3 spans 16 residues. Sequencing was performed with immunoSEQ multiplex PCR; in TCRdb, only in-frame clones are kept and a portion is missing. The repertoire has tens of thousands of clones, more than 80% of them found once; the top ten carry approximately 15%. The chain employs TRBV18 and TRBJ2-1, with TRBD2 as a possible D gene (5 bases). Specimen: peripheral blood. This receptor was obtained from a human donor in a cohort sampled during active COVID-19. The CDR3 nucleotides are TGTGCCAGCTCACCACCTGAGGGAAGAGTCCTAGGTGAGCAGTTCTTC. Its protein is CASSPPEGRVLGEQFF.